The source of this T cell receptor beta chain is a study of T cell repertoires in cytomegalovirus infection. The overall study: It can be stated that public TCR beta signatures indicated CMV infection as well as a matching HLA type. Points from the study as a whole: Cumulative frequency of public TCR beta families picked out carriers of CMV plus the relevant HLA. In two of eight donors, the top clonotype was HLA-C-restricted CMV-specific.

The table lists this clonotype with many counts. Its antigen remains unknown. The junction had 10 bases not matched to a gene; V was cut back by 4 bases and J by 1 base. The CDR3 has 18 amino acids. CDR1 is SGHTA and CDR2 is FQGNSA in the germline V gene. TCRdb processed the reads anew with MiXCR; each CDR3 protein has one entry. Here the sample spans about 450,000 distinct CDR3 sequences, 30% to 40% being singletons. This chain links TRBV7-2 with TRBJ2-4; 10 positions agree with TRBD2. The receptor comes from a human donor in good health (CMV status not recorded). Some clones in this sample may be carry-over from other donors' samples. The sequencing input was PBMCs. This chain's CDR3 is CASSSSSGGTTAKNIQYF. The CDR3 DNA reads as TGTGCCAGCAGCTCCTCTAGCGGGGGTACGACGGCCAAAAACATTCAGTACTTC.